Described below is a single T cell receptor (beta chain) sequence and its context. Its cognate antigen has yet to be identified. No much larger clone exists at a distance of one base, and base qualities are not known. The data were taken from a study of control samples from healthy donors and cancer patients (dated by TCRdb to the early 2020s). Libraries were prepared through the immunoSEQ multiplex PCR assay. Not all clones reach the TCRdb copy of this immuneACCESS table, which keeps in-frame sequences only. Checked studies attribute under half of the gap to unresolved V genes and leave the rest unexplained. This sample holds fewer than 250,000 clones; roughly nine tenths were observed only once. Less than 2% of the sample is in the top ten clones. V is cut by 11 bases and J by 0 bases, and the space between the germline ends is 14 bases. The CDR3 has 15 amino acids, counting the end cysteine and phenylalanine. Of all the DNA, just the CDR3 is kept, 45 bases in frame from base 1. CDR1 and CDR2 were assigned from the germline V gene as MNHEY and SVGAGI.

The V gene is TRBV6-5 and the J gene is TRBJ2-6; no D gene can be assigned with confidence. The source of this sequence is a young man in good health. The sample consisted of blood. The CDR3 protein: CAVTPQFSGANVLTF. At the DNA level, the sequence is TGTGCCGTAACTCCCCAGTTCTCTGGGGCCAACGTCCTGACTTTC.